This TCR beta chain was obtained from a study of shared clonotypes between healthy human individuals (dated by TCRdb to about 2020). A note on the overall study: The cohort included a few men and a couple of women between 18 and 49 years of age. For each donor, CD4 naive and CD4 memory were each given three plates, CD8 naive was given two plates, and CD8 memory was given one plate. The study deeply sequenced blood TCR repertoires of several healthy adults to estimate repertoire size and the extent of clonotype sharing between individuals. To increase sequencing depth and limit assay-specific biases, different laboratories used diverse techniques to prepare libraries and sequence TCR repertoires. Leukapheresis yielded between about 0.94 and 8.9 billion PBMCs per donor.

What the research found in general, with its limitations: Pairwise subsampling indicated that sequencing depth was expected to affect the degree of clonotype sharing among donors. Only blood was sampled, and tissue TCR repertoires likely differ from those in blood. Estimated clonotype richness was generally larger for naive than for memory subsets. Even with the large sequencing depth, rarefaction of the sorted-subset datasets indicated that sequencing was incomplete. About 4.5% of naive CD4, 3.5% of naive CD8, around 2.3% of memory CD4, and approximately 0.4% of memory CD8 clonotypes were shared across a few donors. Compared with non-shared clonotypes, the clonotypes found in all four sorted-subset donors had higher generation probabilities. Because the study included only a small number of donors, the genetic and exposure-history diversity represented was limited.

At the junction V is shortened by 5 bases and J by 8 bases, with 18 bases in between. CDR1 and CDR2, looked up from the germline V gene, are SGHTA and FQGNSA. The CDR3 has 14 amino acids, counting the end cysteine and phenylalanine. The DNA shown is the 42-base CDR3, in frame from base 1. Using the deep immunoSEQ assay, multiplex PCR amplified TCR CDR3 regions from genomic DNA. Genomic DNA extracted from each cell subset was distributed evenly over all wells of several immunoSEQ 96-well plates, and each plate served as one replicate. For sorted subsets, each replicate PCR was loaded with around 220 ng genomic DNA, equivalent to 25,000 to 35,000 T cell genomes. Purified libraries were measured with a Qubit 3.0 fluorometer, size-checked on a Bioanalyzer 2100, and measured again with the KAPA Library Quantification kit. A separate single-read 150-cycle Illumina NextSeq 550 flow cell was used to sequence each immunoSEQ 96-well plate. For the original study's pipeline: Because the immunoSEQ output held only junctional sequences and lacked quality scores, the filtering could not match the filtering applied to full-length reads. Sequences were annotated with PyIR, a Python wrapper for IgBLAST v1.9, and V/J genes and CDR3 were assigned using IMGT germline references. Reads were removed for weak V/J assignments (E-value above 1e-6), missing CDR3, stop codons, out-of-frame junctions, or ambiguous translated residues. V3J clonotypes were defined as sequences sharing an identical inferred V gene, J gene, and CDR3 amino acid sequence. The percentage overlap between two repertoires was calculated by dividing the number of shared unique clonotypes by the size of the smaller repertoire. Three approaches were used to assess repertoire richness: RTK rarefaction, the Chao1 estimator, and Recon v2.1 estimates of unobserved clonotypes. Generation probabilities for all TCRbeta clonotypes obtained by the gDNA method from several donors were computed using OLGA. TCRdb holds this immuneACCESS table with in-frame rearrangements only. Some clones are missing; in checked studies, unresolved V genes explain under half, and the rest has no known cause. That table supplies the V and J calls and clone size; D and trimming were determined from the DNA. This sample comprises millions of clones, 90% to 95% of them detected only once. The top ten constitute roughly 0.13% of the sample.

In the case of this clone: The antigen it recognizes is unknown. Per-base quality was not reported, and no clone a single base away is much larger than it.

The donors were healthy, HIV-negative adults with no recently reported acute infections or vaccinations. Only Caucasian adults living in Nashville, Tennessee, USA were represented among the donors. Magnetic negative selection was used to enrich CD4+ T cells, after which naive cells were positively selected on CD45RA and the negative fraction became the memory subset. After blood collection by leukapheresis, PBMCs were isolated using Ficoll-Histopaque density gradient centrifugation and then cryopreserved in the vapor phase of liquid nitrogen. Purity and quantity of every magnetically sorted T cell population were checked by analytical flow cytometry. From each sorted fraction, genomic DNA was isolated and quantified by UV absorbance on a Nanodrop 2000c.

This TCR derives from a man younger than 35 in good health. The sequenced sample consisted of naive CD4+ T cells sorted from blood. The sample's cell subset or site label is to be understood as: CD45RA+ positively selected. The chain is assembled from TRBV7-2 and TRBJ1-2; the D gene is perhaps TRBD1, on 5 matching bases. CDR3 region: CASSPLGLGDGYTF. The bases are TGTGCCAGCAGCCCGCTAGGACTCGGGGACGGCTACACCTTC. The full variable domain, completed from the reference TRBV7-2 and TRBJ1-2 proteins outside the CDR3, reads GAGVSQSPSNKVTEKGKDVELRCDPISGHTALYWYRQSLGQGLEFLIYFQGNSAPDKSGLPSDRFSAERTGGSVSTLTIQRTQQEDSAVYLCASSPLGLGDGYTFGSGTRLTVV.